The clone carrying this TCR beta chain has ten or more counts. Its antigen is unknown. CDR1 SGHTA and CDR2 FQGNSA come from the germline V gene. The CDR3 spans 13 residues. Between the trimmed V and J ends, which lost 3 bases and 5 bases, there was a span of 9 bases. Source study methods: Clinicopathological groups of papillary thyroid cancer showed CDR3 differences that were used to build a distant-metastasis classifier. TCRdb redid the clone calls on the PCR reads using MiXCR. The V and J calls were not made by the authors but by TCRdb's processing. The table has under 45,000 clones, less than 20% seen once. The data were obtained in a study of metastatic and nonmetastatic thyroid tumors. Study-wide background: The comparison covered peripheral blood and tumor or nodule tissue in malignant and benign thyroid patients. Points from the study as a whole: Within blood and tumor, benign nodules reportedly had significantly lower TCR beta diversity than malignant thyroid tumors did.

No patient received treatment before thyroid surgery. V is TRBV7-2 and J is TRBJ2-3; a possible D gene is TRBD1 (5 bases). The sequencing sample was made of tumor tissue. The origin of this receptor is a female donor with papillary thyroid cancer or a benign thyroid nodule (not recorded which). Some clones in this sample may be carry-over from other donors' samples. CDR3 amino acids: CASSLQGGDTQYF. CDR3 in DNA: TGTGCCAGCAGCTTGCAGGGCGGAGATACGCAGTATTTT.